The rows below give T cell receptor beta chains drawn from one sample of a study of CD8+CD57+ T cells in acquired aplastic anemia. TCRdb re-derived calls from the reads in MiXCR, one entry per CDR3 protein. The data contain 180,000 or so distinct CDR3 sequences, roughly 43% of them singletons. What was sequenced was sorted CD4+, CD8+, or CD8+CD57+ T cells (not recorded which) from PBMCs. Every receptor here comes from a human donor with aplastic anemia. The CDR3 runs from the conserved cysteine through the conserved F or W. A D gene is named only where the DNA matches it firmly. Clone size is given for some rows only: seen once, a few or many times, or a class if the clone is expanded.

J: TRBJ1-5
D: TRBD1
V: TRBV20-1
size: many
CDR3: CSATQGSQPQHF
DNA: TGCAGTGCTACACAGGGGAGTCAGCCCCAGCATTTT

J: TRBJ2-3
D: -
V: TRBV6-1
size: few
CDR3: CASRELPGLGPDTQYF
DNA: TGTGCCAGCAGGGAACTACCGGGCCTCGGTCCAGATACGCAGTATTTT

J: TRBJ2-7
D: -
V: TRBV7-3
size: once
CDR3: CASSLMAGSYEQYF
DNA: TGTGCCAGCAGCTTAATGGCGGGGTCCTACGAGCAGTACTTC

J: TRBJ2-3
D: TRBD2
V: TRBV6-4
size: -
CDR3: CASSGTSGGADTQYF
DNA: TGTGCCAGCAGTGGGACTAGCGGGGGGGCAGATACGCAGTATTTT

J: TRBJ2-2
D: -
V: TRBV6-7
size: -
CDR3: CASSYSGINPRNTGELFF
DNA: TGTGCCAGCAGTTACTCGGGGATAAACCCCAGAAACACCGGGGAGCTGTTTTTT

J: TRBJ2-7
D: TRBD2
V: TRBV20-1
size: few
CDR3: CSARESGGFGYEQYF
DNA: TGCAGTGCTAGAGAGTCGGGGGGTTTCGGGTACGAGCAGTACTTC

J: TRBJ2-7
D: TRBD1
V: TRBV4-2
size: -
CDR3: CASSPTMGQDAYEQYF
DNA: TGTGCCAGCAGCCCTACCATGGGACAGGATGCCTACGAGCAGTACTTC

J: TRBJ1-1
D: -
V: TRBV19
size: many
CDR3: CASSPIPFGPTEAFF
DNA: TGTGCCAGTAGTCCCATACCCTTCGGCCCCACTGAAGCTTTCTTT

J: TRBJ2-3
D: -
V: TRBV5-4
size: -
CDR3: CASSYAQGSTDTQYF
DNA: TGTGCCAGCAGCTATGCTCAGGGCAGCACAGATACGCAGTATTTT

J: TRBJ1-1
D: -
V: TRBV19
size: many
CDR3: CASSPRWGTEAFF
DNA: TGTGCCAGTAGCCCACGGTGGGGCACTGAAGCTTTCTTT

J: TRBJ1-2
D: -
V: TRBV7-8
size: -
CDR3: CASSPGTNYGYTF
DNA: TGTGCCAGCAGCCCGGGGACTAACTATGGCTACACCTTC

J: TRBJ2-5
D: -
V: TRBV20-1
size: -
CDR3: CSAKGPAGTQCF
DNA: TGCAGTGCAAAGGGGCCCGCGGGGACCCAGTGCTTC

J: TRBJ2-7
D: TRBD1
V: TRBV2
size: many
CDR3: CASSTDRDEQYF
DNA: TGTGCCAGCAGTACCGACAGGGACGAGCAGTACTTC

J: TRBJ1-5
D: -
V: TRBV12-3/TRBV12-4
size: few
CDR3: CASSFEERQPQHF
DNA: TGTGCCAGCAGTTTCGAGGAACGTCAGCCCCAGCATTTT

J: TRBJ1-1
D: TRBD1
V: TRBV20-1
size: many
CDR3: CSGQGGSMNTEAFF
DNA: TGCAGTGGACAGGGAGGGTCTATGAACACTGAAGCTTTCTTT

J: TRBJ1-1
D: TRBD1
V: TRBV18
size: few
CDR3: CASSPPTGVNTEAFF
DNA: TGTGCCAGCTCACCCCCGACAGGGGTGAACACTGAAGCTTTCTTT

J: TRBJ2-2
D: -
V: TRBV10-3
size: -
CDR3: CAISAGVDTGELFF
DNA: TGTGCCATCAGTGCGGGGGTGGACACCGGGGAGCTGTTTTTT

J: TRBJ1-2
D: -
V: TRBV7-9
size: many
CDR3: CASSFNRDGYTF
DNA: TGTGCCAGCAGCTTCAACAGGGATGGCTACACCTTC

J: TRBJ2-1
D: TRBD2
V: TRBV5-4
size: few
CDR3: CASSSGLAGKYNEQFF
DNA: TGTGCCAGCAGCTCCGGACTAGCGGGGAAGTACAATGAGCAGTTCTTC

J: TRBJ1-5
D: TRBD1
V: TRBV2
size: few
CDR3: CASSGGQGADSSQPQHF
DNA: TGTGCCAGCAGTGGCGGACAGGGGGCTGATAGCAGTCAGCCCCAGCATTTT

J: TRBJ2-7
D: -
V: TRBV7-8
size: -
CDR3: CASSGRTPYEQYF
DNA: TGTGCCAGCAGCGGACGGACCCCCTACGAGCAGTACTTC

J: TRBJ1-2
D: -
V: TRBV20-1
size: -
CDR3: CSASYGVSGYTF
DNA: TGCAGTGCTAGTTACGGCGTATCGGGCTACACCTTC

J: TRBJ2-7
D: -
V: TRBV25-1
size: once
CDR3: CASSEGISYEQYF
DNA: TGTGCCAGCAGTGAGGGAATATCCTACGAGCAGTACTTC

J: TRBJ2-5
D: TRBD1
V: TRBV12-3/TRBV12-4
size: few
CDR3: CASSLVGTGETQYF
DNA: TGTGCCAGCAGTTTAGTAGGGACAGGGGAGACCCAGTACTTC

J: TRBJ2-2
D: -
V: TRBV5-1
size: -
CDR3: CASSREHRTAGELFF
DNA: TGCGCCAGCAGCCGGGAGCACCGAACGGCCGGGGAGCTGTTTTTT

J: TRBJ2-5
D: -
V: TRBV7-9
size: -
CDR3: CASRFGNQETQYF
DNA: TGTGCCAGCAGATTCGGCAACCAAGAGACCCAGTACTTC

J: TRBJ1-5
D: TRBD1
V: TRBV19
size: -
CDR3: CASSKRTGINQPQHF
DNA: TGTGCCAGTAGTAAACGGACAGGGATTAATCAGCCCCAGCATTTT

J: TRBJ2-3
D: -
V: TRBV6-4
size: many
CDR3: CASSAIGVSTDTQYF
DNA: TGTGCCAGCAGTGCAATCGGTGTGAGCACAGATACGCAGTATTTT

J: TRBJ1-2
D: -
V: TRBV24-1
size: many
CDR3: CATSGTVGYGYTF
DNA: TGTGCCACCAGTGGGACAGTCGGCTATGGCTACACCTTC

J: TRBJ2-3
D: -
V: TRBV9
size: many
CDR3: CASSGPAQGADTQYF
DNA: TGTGCCAGCAGCGGACCGGCCCAGGGAGCAGATACGCAGTATTTT

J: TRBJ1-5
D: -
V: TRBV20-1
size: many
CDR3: CSAHPGGRGNQPQHF
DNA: TGCAGTGCCCACCCCGGAGGAAGGGGCAATCAGCCCCAGCATTTT

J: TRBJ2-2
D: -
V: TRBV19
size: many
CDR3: CASSPTPQGHNTGELFF
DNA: TGTGCCAGTAGCCCAACCCCCCAGGGACACAACACCGGGGAGCTGTTTTTT

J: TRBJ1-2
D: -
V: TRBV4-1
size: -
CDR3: CASSQDRGRNGYTF
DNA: TGCGCCAGCAGCCAAGATCGGGGAAGGAATGGCTACACCTTC

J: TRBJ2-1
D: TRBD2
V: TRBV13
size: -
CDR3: CASSRSEAGAYNEQFF
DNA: TGTGCCAGCAGCAGATCGGAAGCGGGGGCCTACAATGAGCAGTTCTTC

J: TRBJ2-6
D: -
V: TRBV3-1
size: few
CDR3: CASSQAGGYSGANVLTF
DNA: TGTGCCAGCAGCCAAGCAGGGGGGTACTCTGGGGCCAACGTCCTGACTTTC

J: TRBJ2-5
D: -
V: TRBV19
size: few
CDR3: CASSSPGQQETQYF
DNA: TGTGCCAGTAGCTCCCCAGGACAGCAAGAGACCCAGTACTTC

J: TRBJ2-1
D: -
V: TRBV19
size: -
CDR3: CASSKGFGYNEQFF
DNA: TGTGCCAGTAGTAAAGGCTTTGGGTACAATGAGCAGTTCTTC

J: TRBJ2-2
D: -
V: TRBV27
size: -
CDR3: CASSLLENTGELFF
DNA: TGTGCCAGCAGTTTATTGGAGAACACCGGGGAGCTGTTTTTT

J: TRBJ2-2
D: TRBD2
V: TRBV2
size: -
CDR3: CAQRGANTGELFF
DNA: TGTGCCCAGCGGGGGGCGAACACCGGGGAGCTGTTTTTT